These 21 T cell receptor beta chains share one sample of origin, sequenced in a study of blood T cell repertoires in COVID-19. The repertoire was sequenced with immunoSEQ multiplex PCR; TCRdb's copy has only in-frame clones and lacks some. Here the sample spans about 160,000 clones, approximately 87% being singletons. The sample comprised peripheral blood. Receptors were obtained from a woman between 65 and 79 years old with COVID-19, enrolled during active disease.

V and J are TRBV7-8 and TRBJ2-2, with a possible D match to TRBD2 (6 bases). Looked up from germline, CDR1 is SGHVS and CDR2 is FQNEAQ. Trimming removed 5 bases at V and 1 base at J, with 11 bases between. This CDR3 contains 15 residues. The CDR3 sequence is CASSRRGLNTGELFF. CDR3 in DNA: TGTGCCAGCAGCCGGCGGGGATTGAACACCGGGGAGCTGTTTTTT.

The J gene is TRBJ1-1, the V gene TRBV5-1; TRBD1 matches 7 bases. Germline values: CDR1 SGHRS, CDR2 YFSETQ. The CDR3 totals 16 residues. Trimming at V came to 4 bases and at J to 2 bases, leaving 11 bases not matched to a gene. In nucleotides, the CDR3 is TGCGCCAGCAGCCGGCCCGGGCAGGGGGGAAACACTGAAGCTTTCTTT. Amino acids: CASSRPGQGGNTEAFF.

The chain combines TRBV30 with TRBJ2-7, with D maybe TRBD2 (8 bases). Per the germline V gene, CDR1 is GTSNPN and CDR2 is SVGIG (reference sequence). Trimming cost V 0 bases and J 1 base, with 16 bases left between them. CDR3 length: 16 amino acids. The CDR3 sequence is CAWSVRGDRASYEQYF. CDR3 nucleotides: TGTGCCTGGAGTGTGCGGGGGGACAGAGCATCCTACGAGCAGTACTTC.

The CDR3 spells CASSLSGVSSYEQYF. The CDR3 DNA follows: TGTGCCAGCAGCTTGTCCGGGGTGAGCTCCTACGAGCAGTACTTC. V is TRBV7-2 and J is TRBJ2-7, with D perhaps matching TRBD2 (5 bases). This CDR3 has 15 amino acids. Per germline, CDR1 SGHTA and CDR2 FQGNSA. Trimming stripped 3 bases from V and 0 bases from J, with 12 bases between.

The genes are TRBV2 and TRBJ1-4; 8 nucleotides match TRBD1. Trimming at V came to 6 bases and at J to 3 bases, leaving 6 bases not matched to a gene. The germline gives CDR1 SNHLY, CDR2 FYNNEI. This CDR3 has 15 residues. In DNA, the CDR3 is TGTGCCAGCAGGAGCAGGGGGCTGGCTAATGAAAAACTGTTTTTT. Amino acid sequence: CASRSRGLANEKLFF.

The chain is built from TRBV20-1 and TRBJ1-1; 7 bases match TRBD1. Germline CDR1 and CDR2: DFQATT and SNEGSKA (reference sequence). With V trimmed by 5 bases and J by 12 bases, 9 bases remained unmatched. The CDR3 extends over 11 amino acids. DNA of the CDR3: TGCAGTGCTGAGGGGGCCCAGACGACTTTCTTT. Protein product: CSAEGAQTTFF.

The V and J genes are TRBV14 and TRBJ2-6; 10 bases are a match to TRBD2. J lost 2 bases, V lost 1 base, and 17 bases had no gene match. Germline CDR1 is SGHDN and CDR2 is FVKESK. There are 22 residues in the CDR3. CDR3 coding DNA: TGTGCCAGCAGCCAAGCTAAGGGACTAGCGATTCCCCACATAACTGGGGCCAACGTCCTGACTTTC. Translated, it gives CASSQAKGLAIPHITGANVLTF.

The chain combines TRBV15 with TRBJ2-2, with 8 bases that match TRBD1. CDR3 length equals 14 residues. Germline values: CDR1 LNHNV, CDR2 YYDKDF (reference sequence). V gave up 1 base and J gave up 11 bases; unmatched junction bases: 6. CDR3 in DNA: TGTGCCACCAGCAGAGGGTTCCAGGGGGCAGAGCTGTTTTTT. Protein sequence: CATSRGFQGAELFF.

This chain uses TRBV18 with TRBJ1-1; D unresolved. The V gene's germline CDR1 is KGHSH and CDR2 LQKENI. Between the trimmed V and J ends, which lost 3 bases and 1 base, there was a span of 6 bases. This CDR3 has 13 amino acids. The CDR3 reads CASSPLSNTEAFF. The CDR3 DNA reads TGTGCCAGCTCACCCTTATCGAACACTGAAGCTTTCTTT.

This chain connects TRBV7-9 to TRBJ1-5; TRBD1 agrees at 9 bases. Germline V CDR1 and CDR2: SEHNR, FQNEAQ (reference sequence). This CDR3 has 14 residues. J gave up 4 bases and V 9 bases, and 7 bases lay outside the gene matches. The CDR3 sequence: CASSPGTGNQPQHF. CDR3 coding DNA: TGTGCCAGTTCCCCAGGGACAGGGAATCAGCCCCAGCATTTT.

The V call is TRBV6-5, the J call TRBJ1-5; tentatively, D is TRBD1 (5 bases). The CDR3 is 15 residues long. Between the trimmed V and J ends, which lost 9 bases and 4 bases, there was a span of 19 bases. Germline CDR1 MNHEY, CDR2 SVGAGI. The CDR3 DNA follows: TGTGCCAGTCGCGAGTGGGGCGCCCTGAATCAGCCCCAGCATTTT. It specifies CASREWGALNQPQHF.

The chain carries TRBV15 and TRBJ2-7, with D possibly TRBD2 on 6 matching bases. Deletions cut 5 bases from V and 4 bases from J, with 18 bases between. Germline values: CDR1 LNHNV, CDR2 YYDKDF (reference sequence). The CDR3 covers 15 residues. In DNA, the CDR3 is TGTGCCACCAGCGTCGACTTTCCTAGCGTTTACGAGCAGTACTTC. It codes for CATSVDFPSVYEQYF.

A single count supports this clone. V gene TRBV7-9 combines with J gene TRBJ2-1; maybe TRBD1 (5 bases). V lost 7 bases and J 2 bases, leaving 15 bases between the germline ends. Germline assignment: CDR1 SEHNR and CDR2 FQNEAQ (reference sequence). CDR3 length: 15 amino acids. The CDR3 loop reads CASTMGQVTYNEQFF. The CDR3 nucleotides read TGTGCCAGCACCATGGGGCAGGTAACCTACAATGAGCAGTTCTTC. Looking up the rest from reference TRBV7-9 and TRBJ2-1 gives the full variable domain: DTGVSQNPRHKITKRGQNVTFRCDPISEHNRLYWYRQTLGQGPEFLTYFQNEAQLEKSRLLSDRFSAERPKGSFSTLEIQRTEQGDSAMYLCASTMGQVTYNEQFFGPGTRLTVL.

The chain uses TRBV5-6 and TRBJ1-2, with 7 bases matching TRBD1. Germline V gives CDR1 SGHDT, CDR2 YYEEEE. J lost 3 bases, V lost 2 bases, and 4 bases had no gene match. The CDR3 extends over 14 amino acids. CDR3 DNA: TGTGCCAGCAGCTTTGAACAGGGGTACTATGGCTACACCTTC. Translating it yields CASSFEQGYYGYTF.

The V gene is TRBV11-2, the J gene TRBJ1-3; D is unclear. There are 14 residues in the CDR3. The germline V gene has CDR1 SGHAT and CDR2 FQNNGV. V was pared by 5 bases and J by 1 base, with 9 bases between. The CDR3 spells CASSLSPSGNTIYF. The CDR3 DNA follows: TGTGCCAGCAGCCTGAGCCCTTCTGGAAACACCATATATTTT.

The chain has TRBV14 and TRBJ2-5, with TRBD2 matching over 15 bases. The CDR3 has 16 residues. Losses at the gene ends were 5 bases for V and 5 bases for J; bases not matched to a gene: 6. Per the germline V gene, CDR1 is SGHDN and CDR2 is FVKESK. The CDR3 here is CASSKGLAGGMETQYF. In nucleotides, the CDR3 is TGTGCCAGCAGCAAGGGACTAGCGGGGGGCATGGAGACCCAGTACTTC.

As to this clone: Other DNA sequences in the same sample also yield this CDR3. The rearrangement uses TRBV5-6 and TRBJ1-5; D call uncertain. The CDR3 consists of 13 residues. The V and J ends lost 0 bases and 6 bases respectively, with 7 bases between them. Looked up from germline, CDR1 is SGHDT and CDR2 is YYEEEE. The CDR3 here is CASSLDRGQPQHF. The CDR3 region has the DNA TGTGCCAGCAGCTTGGATCGGGGTCAGCCCCAGCATTTT.

Here the CDR3 reads CASSETGNSNQPQHF. The CDR3, as DNA: TGCGCCAGCAGCGAGACAGGTAATAGCAATCAGCCCCAGCATTTT. The chain recombines TRBV5-1 with TRBJ1-5, with D possibly being TRBD1 (6 bases). Per germline, CDR1 SGHRS and CDR2 YFSETQ. Trimming took off 4 bases at V and 0 bases at J, with 11 bases between the two ends. The CDR3 is 15 residues long. Complete variable domain (other parts from reference TRBV5-1 and TRBJ1-5): KAGVTQTPRYLIKTRGQQVTLSCSPISGHRSVSWYQQTPGQGLQFLFEYFSETQRNKGNFPGRFSGRQFSNSRSEMNVSTLELGDSALYLCASSETGNSNQPQHFGDGTRLSIL.

The J gene is TRBJ2-7, the V gene TRBV3-1 (or the pseudogene TRBV3-2); 7 bases agree with TRBD2. Looked up from germline, CDR1 is LGHDT and CDR2 is YNNKEL (reference sequence). Trimming cost V 0 bases and J 3 bases; bases outside gene matches: 8. CDR3 length equals 16 residues. The CDR3 reads CASSQESGQRGYEQYF. In DNA form, the CDR3 reads TGTGCCAGCAGCCAAGAGTCGGGCCAGCGGGGCTACGAGCAGTACTTC.

V and J are TRBV19 and TRBJ1-1, with 8 bases matching TRBD1. Germline trimming cut 4 bases from V and 1 base from J; bases unmatched to any gene: 5. The germline CDR1 and CDR2 sequences are LNHDA and SQIVND (reference sequence). The CDR3 contains 15 residues. The CDR3 bases are TGTGCCAGTAGTAGGATGACAGGGGCGAACACTGAAGCTTTCTTT. Its translation is CASSRMTGANTEAFF.

The chain uses TRBV19 and TRBJ1-2; TRBD1 is a possible D gene (6 bases). The CDR3 loop spans 14 amino acids. V shed 4 bases and J shed 6 bases, with 15 bases lying between them. Germline CDR1 reads LNHDA; CDR2 reads SQIVND (reference sequence). CDR3 sequence (DNA): TGTGCCAGTAGTACATTGACAGGCTGGAATGGCTACACCTTC. Translation: CASSTLTGWNGYTF.